This T cell receptor beta chain appears in the sequencing data of a study of Ad26.COV2.S vaccination and SARS-CoV-2 variants. Clones were sequenced by immunoSEQ multiplex PCR, and TCRdb holds only the in-frame ones, with some missing. The profile shows some 350,000 clones, 75% to 90% of them singletons. Treatment reported: over 15 received Ad26.COV2.S at low or high dose, single or two shots; five or six received placebo; per-sample allocation not given. Collection of samples fell on day 63 after the first vaccine or placebo injection. Its platform was an Ad26 vector, and its expressed antigen was Wuhan-strain SARS-CoV-2 spike. With 1 base clipped from V and 6 bases from J, the junction kept 6 bases outside the gene matches. The CDR3 runs to 14 residues. Germline lookup yields CDR1 GTSNPN and CDR2 SVGIG (reference sequence).

This receptor was taken from a person aged 18-65 years who received the Ad26.COV2.S COVID-19 vaccine or a placebo. This chain joins TRBV30 and TRBJ2-3; TRBD2 matches 8 bases. Specimen: peripheral blood, collected in a trial of Ad26.COV2.S vaccine versus placebo. CDR3 protein: CAWSERESGDTQYF. Written as DNA, the CDR3 is TGTGCCTGGAGTGAGCGGGAGTCAGGGGATACGCAGTATTTT.